The 17 T cell receptor beta chains below come from one sample, sequenced in a study of cytomegalovirus exposure and HLA in healthy donors. Sequencing used immunoSEQ multiplex PCR; TCRdb keeps in-frame clones, though not all of them. The sample lists over 110,000 clones; more than 75% were seen once. Source material: PBMCs. Every receptor here comes from a man younger than 35 in good health and CMV-seropositive.

V is TRBV28 and J is TRBJ2-7, with D perhaps TRBD1 (5 bases). The germline V gene has CDR1 MDHEN and CDR2 SYDVKM. Between the trimmed V and J ends, which lost 2 bases and 7 bases, there was a span of 9 bases. CDR3 length equals 12 residues. The CDR3 nucleotides read TGTGCCAGCAGTTTAAGGGGTGGGGAGCAGTACTTC. Protein: CASSLRGGEQYF. Combining the CDR3 with reference TRBV28 and TRBJ2-7 gives the whole variable domain DVKVTQSSRYLVKRTGEKVFLECVQDMDHENMFWYRQDPGLGLRLIYFSYDVKMKEKGDIPEGYSVSREKKERFSLILESASTNQTSMYLCASSLRGGEQYFGPGTRLTVT.

V is TRBV5-1 and J is TRBJ1-3; D perhaps matches TRBD1 (5 bases). Germline loops: CDR1 SGHRS, CDR2 YFSETQ. The germline V and J ends were trimmed by 4 bases and 0 bases, with 14 bases remaining between them. This CDR3 has 16 amino acids. This chain's CDR3 is CASSLWDFSSGNTIYF. In DNA form, the CDR3 reads TGCGCCAGCAGCCTATGGGACTTCAGCTCTGGAAACACCATATATTTT.

The chain has TRBV7-9 and TRBJ1-2; 8 positions agree with TRBD1. The CDR3 covers 16 residues. Germline CDR1 and CDR2: SEHNR and FQNEAQ (reference sequence). V lost 5 bases, J lost 4 bases, and 12 bases stayed unmatched. CDR3 in DNA: TGTGCCAGCAGCCCCTCCCTTCGACAGGGGCTCTATGGCTACACCTTC. Protein product: CASSPSLRQGLYGYTF.

The rearrangement uses TRBV19 and TRBJ2-5; the match to TRBD2 covers 11 bases. Trimming removed 6 bases from V and 5 bases from J; junction bases left unmatched: 8. The CDR3 contains 15 residues. CDR1 and CDR2 (germline): LNHDA, SQIVND (reference sequence). As DNA, the CDR3 is TGTGCCAGTAGAACAGTAGCGGGAGGGTGGGAGACCCAGTACTTC. It codes for CASRTVAGGWETQYF.

This rearrangement joins TRBV6-9 to TRBJ1-1; D may be TRBD1 (6 bases). The ends were cut back, 4 bases at V and 1 base at J, with 13 bases in the middle. This CDR3 is 15 amino acids long. The germline V gene has CDR1 MNHGY and CDR2 SVAAGI. This chain's CDR3 is CASSSGQPENTEAFF. The CDR3 DNA reads TGTGCCAGCAGTTCGGGACAACCCGAGAACACTGAAGCTTTCTTT.

A single count supports this clone. V usage is TRBV5-6 and J usage is TRBJ2-5; 7 nucleotides align to TRBD2. Germline CDR1 reads SGHDT; CDR2 reads YYEEEE. With 3 bases clipped from V and 5 bases from J, the junction kept 7 bases outside the gene matches. The CDR3 has 14 residues. Written as DNA, the CDR3 is TGTGCCAGCAGCTCGAGGACTAGTAAGGAGACCCAGTACTTC. Its protein product is CASSSRTSKETQYF.

This clone was observed a handful of times. The rearrangement joins TRBV5-6 to TRBJ2-5, with D perhaps matching TRBD1 (5 bases). The CDR3 has 13 residues. V was shortened by 5 bases and J by 9 bases, with 17 bases between the two germline ends. Germline CDR1 SGHDT, CDR2 YYEEEE. CDR3 sequence: CASSSGQFLAQYF. CDR3 in DNA: TGTGCCAGCAGTTCAGGACAATTTTTGGCCCAGTACTTC.

The genes are TRBV6-5 and TRBJ2-7; tentatively, D is TRBD1 (7 bases). Trimming removed 8 bases at V and 2 bases at J, with 19 bases between. Germline lookup yields CDR1 MNHEY and CDR2 SVGAGI. CDR3 length: 15 amino acids. CDR3 nucleotides: TGTGCCAGCCTAATAAAGGCGGGACAGACCTACGAGCAGTACTTC. This codes for CASLIKAGQTYEQYF.

The chain uses TRBV30 and TRBJ1-6; 7 bases agree with TRBD1. Germline assignment: CDR1 GTSNPN and CDR2 SVGIG (reference sequence). The ends lost 2 bases at V and 7 bases at J; junction bases unmatched: 5. There are 14 residues in the CDR3. The CDR3 region has the DNA TGTGCCTGGAGTCGGACAGGAGGAAATTCACCCCTCCACTTT. Amino acids: CAWSRTGGNSPLHF.

To note about this clone: Mismatch with germline at one junction end may stem from a read error. This chain uses TRBV5-1 with TRBJ2-3; the match to TRBD2 covers 11 bases. Germline CDR1 reads SGHRS; CDR2 reads YFSETQ. The CDR3 spans 15 residues. The CDR3 DNA is TGCGCCAGCAGCTTCTTAGCGGGAGGGTCAGACACGCAGTATTTT. Protein sequence: CASSFLAGGSDTQYF.

This chain uses TRBV13 with TRBJ2-1; TRBD2 matches 11 bases. This CDR3 is built from 15 residues. Germline loops: CDR1 PRHDT, CDR2 FYEKMQ (reference sequence). V was clipped by 0 bases and J by 6 bases; unmatched bases: 1. The CDR3 coding sequence is TGTGCCAGCAGCTTAGGTCTAGCGGGAGGCAATGAGCAGTTCTTC. This encodes CASSLGLAGGNEQFF.

V and J are TRBV6-1 and TRBJ2-7, with no clear D. V lost 6 bases, J lost 1 base, and 13 bases lay in between. The CDR3 totals 14 residues. Germline CDR1 and CDR2: MNHNS and SASEGT. The CDR3 bases are TGTGCCAGCAGCTTTAGCTCCCCTTCCTACGAGCAGTACTTC. As protein: CASSFSSPSYEQYF.

This chain links TRBV25-1 with TRBJ2-1; D possibly corresponds to TRBD2 (5 bases). The V end was cut by 6 bases, the J end by 0 bases, with 12 bases between. The CDR3 sequence is 15 residues long. Germline V gene data show CDR1 as MGHDK and CDR2 as SYGVNS. DNA for the CDR3: TGTGCCAGCAGGTCTCCGGGAATCTCCTACAATGAGCAGTTCTTC. Translated, it gives CASRSPGISYNEQFF. The variable domain in full, with the rest retrieved from reference TRBV25-1 and TRBJ2-1, is EADIYQTPRYLVIGTGKKITLECSQTMGHDKMYWYQQDPGMELHLIHYSYGVNSTEKGDLSSESTVSRIRTEHFPLTLESARPSHTSQYLCASRSPGISYNEQFFGPGTRLTVL.

This chain connects TRBV7-6 to TRBJ2-7; 10 bases are shared with TRBD2. The V segment lost 3 bases and the J segment 4 bases; nucleotides outside the gene matches: 15. CDR1 SGHVS and CDR2 FNYEAQ come from the germline V gene. There are 18 residues in the CDR3. In DNA, the CDR3 is TGTGCCAGCAGCTTCCCCCCCGAGGGCAGCGGGGGGGAATACGAGCAGTACTTC. It codes for CASSFPPEGSGGEYEQYF.

The chain is built from TRBV18 and TRBJ2-7, with 7 positions matching TRBD2. V dropped 3 bases and J dropped 5; count of bases not matched to a gene: 7. There are 14 residues in the CDR3. Per germline, CDR1 KGHSH and CDR2 LQKENI. This CDR3 is CASSPLAASDEQYF. The CDR3 DNA follows: TGTGCCAGCTCACCGCTAGCGGCAAGCGACGAGCAGTACTTC.

The V and J genes are TRBV15 and TRBJ1-2, with D uncertain. V lost 0 bases to trimming and J lost 4 bases, with 12 bases between them. The CDR3 runs to 15 residues. Germline V lookup: CDR1 LNHNV, CDR2 YYDKDF (reference sequence). The CDR3 bases are TGTGCCACCAGCAGAGATGTGGCTTCCAGCTATGGCTACACCTTC. This encodes CATSRDVASSYGYTF.

The J gene is TRBJ1-1, the V gene TRBV28; a weak D match, TRBD1 (5 bases). CDR1 and CDR2 (germline): MDHEN, SYDVKM. V lost 2 bases and J lost 1, with 14 bases in between. The length of the CDR3 is 16 residues. Written as DNA, the CDR3 is TGTGCCAGCAGTTTAATGAAGGGGCCTGGGAACACTGAAGCTTTCTTT. Its translation: CASSLMKGPGNTEAFF.